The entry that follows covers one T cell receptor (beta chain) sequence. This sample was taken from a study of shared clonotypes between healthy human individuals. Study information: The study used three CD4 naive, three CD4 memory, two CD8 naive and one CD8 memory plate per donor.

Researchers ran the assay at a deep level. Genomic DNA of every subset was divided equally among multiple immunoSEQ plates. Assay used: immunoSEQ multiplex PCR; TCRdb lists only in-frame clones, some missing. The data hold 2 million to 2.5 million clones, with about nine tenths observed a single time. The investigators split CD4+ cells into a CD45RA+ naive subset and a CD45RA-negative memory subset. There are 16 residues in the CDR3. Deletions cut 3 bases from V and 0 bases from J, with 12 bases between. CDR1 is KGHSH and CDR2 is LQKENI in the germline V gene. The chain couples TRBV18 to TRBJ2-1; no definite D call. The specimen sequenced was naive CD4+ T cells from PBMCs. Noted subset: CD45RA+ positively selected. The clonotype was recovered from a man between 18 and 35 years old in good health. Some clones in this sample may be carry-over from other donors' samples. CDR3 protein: CASSPGFDSSYNEQFF. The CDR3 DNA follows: TGTGCCAGCTCACCGGGATTTGATAGCTCCTACAATGAGCAGTTCTTC.